A few counts support the clone carrying this T cell receptor beta chain. CDR1 and CDR2 (germline): MNHEY, SMNVEV (reference sequence). The CDR3 runs 11 residues. V was cut by 3 bases and J by 14 bases, with 8 bases left in between. These data come from a study of T cell responses to AZD1222 COVID-19 vaccine. Produced via immunoSEQ multiplex PCR; TCRdb's table is partial and in-frame only. Of about 100,000 clones in the sample, about 86% were seen once. The material sequenced was peripheral blood, taken on day 0 of AZD1222 vaccination. The chain is built from TRBV27 and TRBJ1-6; no reliable D call. The clonotype comes from an adult in good health. The CDR3 loop is CASSFAGALHF. The CDR3 DNA reads as TGTGCCAGCAGTTTCGCGGGCGCCCTCCACTTT.